This T cell receptor beta chain came from a study of T cell responses to AZD1222 COVID-19 vaccine. Method: immunoSEQ multiplex PCR; TCRdb's copy keeps in-frame clones and lacks some. The table shows 120,000 to 150,000 clones, with around 90% occurring only once. This clone has just a few counts. Its antigen is still unknown. Study-wide results and caveats: Most donors were white British, females outnumbered males, and clonal diversity was possibly underestimated. Receipt of two AZD1222 doses was followed by a rise in Spike-specific TCR breadth and depth.

Germline values: CDR1 SGHVS, CDR2 FQNEAQ. The CDR3 sequence is 15 residues long. V shed 4 bases and J 6 bases; nucleotides not matched to a gene: 11. Specimen: peripheral blood, collected 28 days after the second dose of the MenACWY control vaccine. This TCR was recovered from an adult who received the MenACWY meningococcal vaccine as a control. This chain links TRBV7-8 with TRBJ1-1; 7 nucleotides align to TRBD1. This CDR3 reads CASSSRQGMESEAFF. In nucleotides, the CDR3 is TGTGCCAGCAGCTCCCGACAGGGCATGGAGTCTGAAGCTTTCTTT. The full variable domain, in which reference TRBV7-8 and TRBJ1-1 provide the parts outside the CDR3, is GAGVSQSPRYKVAKRGQDVALRCDPISGHVSLFWYQQALGQGPEFLTYFQNEAQLDKSGLPSDRFFAERPEGSVSTLKIQRTQQEDSAVYLCASSSRQGMESEAFFGQGTRLTVV.